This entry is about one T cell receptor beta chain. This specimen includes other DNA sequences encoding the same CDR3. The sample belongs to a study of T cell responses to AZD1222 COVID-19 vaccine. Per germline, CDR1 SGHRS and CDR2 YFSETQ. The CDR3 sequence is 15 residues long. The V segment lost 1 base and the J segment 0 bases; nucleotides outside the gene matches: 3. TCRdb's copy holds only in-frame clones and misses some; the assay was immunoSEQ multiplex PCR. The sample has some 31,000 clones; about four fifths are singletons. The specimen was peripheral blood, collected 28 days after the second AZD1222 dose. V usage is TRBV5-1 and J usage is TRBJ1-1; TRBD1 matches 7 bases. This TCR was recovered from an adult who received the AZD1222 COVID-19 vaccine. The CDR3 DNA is TGCGCCAGCAGCTTGACCGGGACAGTGAACACTGAAGCTTTCTTT. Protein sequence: CASSLTGTVNTEAFF.